The following is a T cell receptor beta chain sequence with its context. Its cognate antigen is unknown. TCRdb fed the RACE reads into MiXCR, producing one record per CDR3 protein. The sample holds around 75,000 distinct CDR3 sequences, 9% to 12% seen once. The time point denotes: patch test 2, 6 weeks after DPC sensitization. Stated treatment: therapeutic diphenylcyclopropenone sensitization with weekly scalp DPC. Someone pulled total RNA out of unfractionated whole blood. CDR1 and CDR2 (germline): SGHNT, YYREEE (reference sequence). V dropped 3 bases and J dropped 5; count of bases not matched to a gene: 9. The CDR3 totals 15 residues. The data are from a study of human T cells and chemical hapten exposure. Study in general: DPC at 2% was the sensitizing agent, placed on 2 cm by 2 cm of upper inner arm skin.

Points from the study as a whole: A positive correlation with patch test score was found for PT1 expanded TCR counts.

The sequences come from whole blood, collected in connection with sensitization to the hapten diphenylcyclopropenone (DPC). This receptor was identified in a woman aged 45-60 years with alopecia areata. Some clones in this sample may be carry-over from other donors' samples. This rearrangement joins TRBV5-4 to TRBJ2-5; 8 bases fit TRBD2. CDR3 loop: CASSSPGGVGETQYF. CDR3 nucleotides: TGTGCCAGCAGCTCACCCGGGGGGGTCGGGGAGACCCAGTACTTC.